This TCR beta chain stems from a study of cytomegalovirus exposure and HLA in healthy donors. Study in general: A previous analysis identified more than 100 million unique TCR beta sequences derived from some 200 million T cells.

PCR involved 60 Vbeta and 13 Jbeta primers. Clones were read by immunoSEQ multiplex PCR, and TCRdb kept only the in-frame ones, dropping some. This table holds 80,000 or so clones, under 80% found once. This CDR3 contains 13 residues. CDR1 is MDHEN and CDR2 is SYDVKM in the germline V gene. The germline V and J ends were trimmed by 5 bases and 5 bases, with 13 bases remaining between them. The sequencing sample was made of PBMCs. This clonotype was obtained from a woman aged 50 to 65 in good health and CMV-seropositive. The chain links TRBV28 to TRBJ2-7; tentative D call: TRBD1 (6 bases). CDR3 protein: CASSTTGYHEQYF. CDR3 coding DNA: TGTGCCAGCAGTACCACAGGGTACCACGAGCAGTACTTC. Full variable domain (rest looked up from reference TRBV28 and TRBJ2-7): DVKVTQSSRYLVKRTGEKVFLECVQDMDHENMFWYRQDPGLGLRLIYFSYDVKMKEKGDIPEGYSVSREKKERFSLILESASTNQTSMYLCASSTTGYHEQYFGPGTRLTVT.